The 12 T cell receptor beta chains listed next were all sequenced from one sample in a study of technical replicates of blood from a handful of donors. Measured with immunoSEQ multiplex PCR; TCRdb has only the in-frame clones, and not every one. Of approximately 70,000 clones listed, 92% are singletons. Input material: T cells isolated from PBMCs. All receptors come from a human donor in good health.

The gene calls are TRBV5-8 and TRBJ2-7; 8 bases fit TRBD2. The CDR3 runs to 13 residues. Germline loops: CDR1 SGHTS, CDR2 YDEGEE. J gave up 6 bases and V 2 bases, and 4 bases lay outside the gene matches. In DNA, the CDR3 is TGTGCCAGCAGCTTCGGGACTAGGATCGAGCAGTACTTC. This translates into CASSFGTRIEQYF.

This clone has only a few counts. The genes are TRBV6-5 and TRBJ1-3; 12 bases are a match to TRBD1. The CDR3 totals 15 residues. The ends lost 0 bases at V and 7 bases at J; junction bases unmatched: 1. Looked up from germline, CDR1 is MNHEY and CDR2 is SVGAGI. Written as DNA, the CDR3 is TGTGCCAGCAGTTACTCGGGACAGGGGGCCAACACCATATATTTT. Protein: CASSYSGQGANTIYF.

The V gene is TRBV4-1, the J gene TRBJ1-2; 7 nucleotides agree with TRBD1. Trimming cost V 4 bases and J 5 bases; bases outside gene matches: 10. From germline, CDR1 is MGHRA and CDR2 YSYEKL. This CDR3 is 15 amino acids long. CDR3 DNA sequence: TGCGCCAGCAGCCCAGAGACAGGGAGTGGGTATGGCTACACCTTC. This codes for CASSPETGSGYGYTF.

The rearrangement uses TRBV30 and TRBJ2-7; 11 bases align to TRBD2. CDR1 is GTSNPN and CDR2 is SVGIG in the germline V gene (reference sequence). V gave up 3 bases and J gave up 5 bases; unmatched junction bases: 15. The CDR3 extends over 17 amino acids. CDR3 bases: TGTGCCTGGAGGGGGCTAGCGGGAGGTTGGGGGGGCAACGAGCAGTACTTC. It specifies CAWRGLAGGWGGNEQYF.

This chain joins TRBV30 and TRBJ2-5, with D possibly matching TRBD1 (6 bases). The assigned J gene may be wrong: the sequence end matches TRBJ2-7 better. The CDR3 length is 12 residues. CDR1 GTSNPN and CDR2 SVGIG come from the germline V gene (reference sequence). The CDR3 coding sequence is TGTGCCTGGAGTACAGGGTACGACGAGCAGTACTTC. Amino acids: CAWSTGYDEQYF.

The genes are TRBV14 and TRBJ2-3, with no clear D. Germline V lookup: CDR1 SGHDN, CDR2 FVKESK. The CDR3 has 13 residues. V lost 3 bases to trimming and J lost 2 bases, with 6 bases between them. CDR3 DNA sequence: TGTGCCAGCAGCCACCAGATCACAGATACGCAGTATTTT. Its protein product is CASSHQITDTQYF.

The chain employs TRBV27 and TRBJ2-2; TRBD1 matches 8 bases. The V gene end was trimmed by 5 bases and the J gene end by 0 bases; junction bases not matched to a gene: 2. The CDR3 sequence is 15 residues long. Germline assignment: CDR1 MNHEY and CDR2 SMNVEV (reference sequence). The CDR3 protein is CASSRQGPNTGELFF. The CDR3 DNA is TGTGCCAGCAGTAGACAGGGGCCGAACACCGGGGAGCTGTTTTTT.

This chain joins TRBV2 and TRBJ2-7, with TRBD2 matching over 10 bases. Germline V gene sequence: CDR1 SNHLY, CDR2 FYNNEI. This CDR3 comprises 17 residues. With 8 bases clipped from V and 5 bases from J, the junction kept 18 bases outside the gene matches. CDR3 amino acids: CASLEAGSGRSLDEQYF. The CDR3 region has the DNA TGTGCCAGCCTAGAAGCGGGTAGCGGGAGGAGCCTGGACGAGCAGTACTTC.

The rearrangement uses TRBV19 and TRBJ2-5; 11 nucleotides align to TRBD2. J lost 3 bases, V lost 3 bases, and 6 bases had no gene match. This CDR3 contains 16 residues. Per the germline V gene, CDR1 is LNHDA and CDR2 is SQIVND (reference sequence). The CDR3 protein is CASSMWLAGGKETQYF. CDR3 DNA sequence: TGTGCCAGTAGTATGTGGCTAGCGGGAGGTAAAGAGACCCAGTACTTC.

The sample holds one count of this clone. The chain is built from TRBV6-5 and TRBJ1-1; D gene ambiguous. The CDR3 has 13 residues. V lost 10 bases, J lost 4 bases, and 16 bases lay in between. From germline, CDR1 is MNHEY and CDR2 SVGAGI. CDR3 loop: CATYRVGGTEAFF. The DNA of the CDR3 is TGTGCCACTTACAGAGTAGGAGGCACTGAAGCTTTCTTT.

The chain links TRBV19 to TRBJ2-2, with 9 bases identical to TRBD1. Germline CDR1 reads LNHDA; CDR2 reads SQIVND (reference sequence). The CDR3 totals 16 residues. Unmatched junction bases numbered 9, after V lost 5 bases and J lost 5 bases. CDR3 protein: CASSLTGGAGTGELFF. Written as DNA, the CDR3 is TGTGCCAGTAGTCTAACAGGGGGCGCGGGGACCGGGGAGCTGTTTTTT.

The chain carries TRBV5-6 and TRBJ2-7; possible D gene TRBD2, 6 bases. V lost 1 base to trimming and J lost 0 bases, with 8 bases between them. Germline V gene lookup returns CDR1 SGHDT and CDR2 YYEEEE. CDR3 length: 14 residues. CDR3 nucleotide sequence: TGTGCCAGCAGCTTGTCCGGGGGCTCCTACGAGCAGTACTTC. Translation gives CASSLSGGSYEQYF.